These 27 T cell receptor beta chains originate from one sample sequenced in a study of shared clonotypes between healthy human individuals. Only in-frame clones appear in the TCRdb table, and some are missing; sequencing was by immunoSEQ multiplex PCR. The profile shows around 1,000,000 clones, roughly 80% of them singletons. Sample: memory CD4+ T cells from PBMCs. Subset noted: CD45RA-negative fraction. These receptors were taken from a man aged 18 to 29 in good health. Some clones in this sample may be carry-over from other donors' samples.

This chain connects TRBV7-8 to TRBJ1-2; D might be TRBD1 (6 bases). V lost 0 bases and J 4 bases, leaving 15 bases between the germline ends. From germline, CDR1 is SGHVS and CDR2 FQNEAQ. The CDR3 extends over 16 amino acids. The CDR3 DNA is TGTGCCAGCAGCTTAGCTCTACAGGGTCAGAGCTATGGCTACACCTTC. Protein sequence: CASSLALQGQSYGYTF. The variable domain in full, completed from reference TRBV7-8 and TRBJ1-2, reads GAGVSQSPRYKVAKRGQDVALRCDPISGHVSLFWYQQALGQGPEFLTYFQNEAQLDKSGLPSDRFFAERPEGSVSTLKIQRTQQEDSAVYLCASSLALQGQSYGYTFGSGTRLTVV.

The rearrangement uses TRBV7-2 and TRBJ1-2, with 7 bases lining up with TRBD1. Germline-derived CDR1 and CDR2 are SGHTA and FQGNSA. The CDR3 is 13 residues long. The V and J ends lost 4 bases and 7 bases, in that order; junction bases with no gene match: 6. CDR3 sequence reads: CASSSQQGSGYTF. CDR3 sequence (DNA): TGTGCCAGCAGCTCCCAACAGGGGTCTGGCTACACCTTC.

The rearrangement uses TRBV30 and TRBJ2-3; tentative D call: TRBD2 (6 bases). Per germline, CDR1 GTSNPN and CDR2 SVGIG (reference sequence). V lost 5 bases and J lost 4, with 13 bases in between. The CDR3 sequence is 13 residues long. CDR3 DNA sequence: TGTGCCTGGGGTGGGACTGTCGCAGATACGCAGTATTTT. Protein: CAWGGTVADTQYF.

The gene calls are TRBV27 and TRBJ2-1; no definite D call. The CDR3 totals 15 residues. In germline, CDR1 is MNHEY, CDR2 SMNVEV (reference sequence). The V end lost 5 bases, the J end lost 7 bases, and 18 bases lay between the germline ends. In DNA form, the CDR3 reads TGTGCCAGCAGTCCGGGCCTCCCCCGGGTGAATGAGCAGTTCTTC. It is translated as CASSPGLPRVNEQFF.

This clone was observed once. The chain joins TRBV6-5 to TRBJ1-1; no firm D call. The CDR3 consists of 13 residues. Per the germline V gene, CDR1 is MNHEY and CDR2 is SVGAGI. Trimming cost V 2 bases and J 1 base, with 5 bases left between them. The CDR3 is CASSYNTNTEAFF. CDR3 nucleotides: TGTGCCAGCAGTTACAACACGAACACTGAAGCTTTCTTT.

V gene TRBV30 combines with J gene TRBJ2-1; TRBD2 matches 7 bases. The germline CDR1 and CDR2 sequences are GTSNPN and SVGIG (reference sequence). The CDR3 covers 13 residues. With V trimmed by 3 bases and J by 6 bases, 5 bases remained unmatched. CDR3 protein: CAWRAGPINEQFF. CDR3 DNA sequence: TGTGCCTGGAGAGCGGGACCAATCAATGAGCAGTTCTTC.

This chain links TRBV5-1 with TRBJ2-4; D is perhaps TRBD1 (5 bases). V lost 4 bases and J lost 0, with 11 bases in between. The germline CDR1 and CDR2 sequences are SGHRS and YFSETQ. This CDR3 region has 15 residues. The CDR3 loop reads CASSKTVLAKNIQYF. The CDR3 DNA follows: TGCGCCAGCAGCAAGACAGTTCTAGCCAAAAACATTCAGTACTTC.

The V gene is TRBV5-1, the J gene TRBJ2-6; D is unresolved. This CDR3 spans 17 amino acids. Trimming removed 5 bases from V and 0 bases from J, with 15 bases in between. Germline assignment: CDR1 SGHRS and CDR2 YFSETQ. The CDR3 DNA sequence: TGCGCCAGCAGTAGGGAAGGGTACAGCTCTGGGGCCAACGTCCTGACTTTC. Its protein product is CASSREGYSSGANVLTF.

About this clone: At one end the junction does not follow the germline gene, possibly because of a read error. The chain employs TRBV7-3 and TRBJ2-7; possibly TRBD1 or TRBD2 for D (5 bases each). This CDR3 has 12 amino acids. CDR1 SGHTA and CDR2 FQGTGA come from the germline V gene. This CDR3 reads CASSSRDVLMAF. Here the CDR3 DNA reads TGTGCCAGCAGCTCCCGGGACGTGCTTATGGCCTTC. Looking up the rest from reference TRBV7-3 and TRBJ2-7 gives the full variable domain: GAGVSQTPSNKVTEKGKYVELRCDPISGHTALYWYRQSLGQGPEFLIYFQGTGAADDSGLPNDRFFAVRPEGSVSTLKIQRTERGDSAVYLCASSSRDVLMAFGPGTRLTVT.

The CDR3 loop is CASSAFTGTSFSTDTQYF. In DNA form, the CDR3 reads TGTGCCAGCAGCGCTTTTACCGGGACTAGCTTCAGCACAGATACGCAGTATTTT. The chain is built from TRBV9 and TRBJ2-3, with 9 bases that match TRBD2. The CDR3 consists of 18 residues. V dropped 3 bases and J dropped 0; count of bases not matched to a gene: 11. CDR1 SGDLS and CDR2 YYNGEE come from the germline V gene.

The rearrangement links TRBV19 to TRBJ1-2, with 7 bases fitting TRBD1. Germline CDR1 reads LNHDA; CDR2 reads SQIVND (reference sequence). CDR3 size: 16 residues. The J segment lost 2 bases and the V segment lost 2 bases, leaving 8 bases of the junction unmatched. In nucleotides, the CDR3 is TGTGCCAGTAGTATACTCGACAGGGTTTTGAACTATGGCTACACCTTC. It translates to CASSILDRVLNYGYTF. Full variable domain (outside the CDR3, taken from reference TRBV19 and TRBJ1-2): DGGITQSPKYLFRKEGQNVTLSCEQNLNHDAMYWYRQDPGQGLRLIYYSQIVNDFQKGDIAEGYSVSREKKESFPLTVTSAQKNPTAFYLCASSILDRVLNYGYTFGSGTRLTVV.

In regard to this clone: A much larger clone sits a single nucleotide away, making a read error possible. The CDR3 DNA is TGCGCCAGCAGCCAAGTACGGGGGAACTGCAATGAGCAGTTCTTC. Translating gives CASSQVRGNCNEQFF. V gene TRBV4-3 combines with J gene TRBJ2-1; TRBD2 is a possible D gene (6 bases). The V and J ends lost 1 base and 6 bases respectively, with 13 bases between them. CDR3 length equals 15 residues. Germline V CDR1 and CDR2: LGHNA, YSLEER.

The CDR3 loop is CASRHGLENTGELFF. In nucleotides, the CDR3 is TGTGCCAGCCGTCACGGACTAGAAAACACCGGGGAGCTGTTTTTT. The chain is built from TRBV7-9 and TRBJ2-2, with TRBD2 matching 7 bases. Germline CDR1 reads SEHNR; CDR2 reads FQNEAQ (reference sequence). Trimming at V came to 8 bases and at J to 2 bases, leaving 8 bases not matched to a gene. The CDR3 loop spans 15 amino acids.

This clone was seen at least ten times. The genes are TRBV9 and TRBJ1-1; TRBD1 might be the D (6 bases). CDR1 and CDR2 (germline): SGDLS, YYNGEE. Deletions cut 3 bases from V and 4 bases from J, with 22 bases between. The CDR3 spans 17 residues. The CDR3 region is CASSGRDSGASSTEAFF. CDR3 nucleotides: TGTGCCAGCAGCGGGAGAGACTCGGGGGCTTCGAGCACTGAAGCTTTCTTT.

The chain uses TRBV5-4 and TRBJ2-3; D unresolved. The germline V gene encodes CDR1 SGHNT and CDR2 YYREEE (reference sequence). CDR3 length equals 14 residues. V was trimmed by 2 bases and J by 8 bases, leaving 15 bases between them. CDR3 protein: CASSFLMDGSTQYF. The DNA for the CDR3 is TGTGCCAGCAGCTTCCTCATGGACGGGTCTACGCAGTATTTT.

J is TRBJ2-2 and V is TRBV28; 7 bases align to TRBD2. Germline V gene data show CDR1 as MDHEN and CDR2 as SYDVKM. The CDR3 has 14 amino acids. The junction had 5 bases not matched to a gene; V was cut back by 6 bases and J by 4 bases. CDR3: CASRGEGSTGELFF. CDR3 coding DNA: TGTGCCAGCAGGGGGGAGGGGAGCACCGGGGAGCTGTTTTTT.

The genes are TRBV28 and TRBJ2-4; 7 bases are a match to TRBD2. This CDR3 has 17 residues. With V trimmed by 7 bases and J by 1 base, 13 bases remained unmatched. Germline V CDR1 and CDR2: MDHEN, SYDVKM. CDR3 protein: CASTRGGGSGAKNIQYF. In nucleotides, the CDR3 is TGTGCCAGCACCCGTGGCGGCGGGAGTGGGGCCAAAAACATTCAGTACTTC.

This clone was seen a handful of times. The V call is TRBV5-1, the J call TRBJ2-2; no reliable D call. Germline V gene lookup returns CDR1 SGHRS and CDR2 YFSETQ. The CDR3 extends over 16 amino acids. Trimming stripped 0 bases from V and 0 bases from J, with 9 bases between. The CDR3, as DNA: TGCGCCAGCAGCTTGGATCCGGTACCGAACACCGGGGAGCTGTTTTTT. Protein product: CASSLDPVPNTGELFF. Full variable domain (outside the CDR3, taken from reference TRBV5-1 and TRBJ2-2): KAGVTQTPRYLIKTRGQQVTLSCSPISGHRSVSWYQQTPGQGLQFLFEYFSETQRNKGNFPGRFSGRQFSNSRSEMNVSTLELGDSALYLCASSLDPVPNTGELFFGEGSRLTVL.

The table lists this clone with a few counts. V gene TRBV19 combines with J gene TRBJ2-3, with a weak D call TRBD2 (5 bases). The CDR3 consists of 13 residues. Germline V CDR1 and CDR2: LNHDA, SQIVND (reference sequence). V lost 7 bases to trimming and J lost 2 bases, with 10 bases between them. This CDR3 is CASKRQDTDTQYF. The DNA of the CDR3 is TGTGCCAGTAAGCGGCAGGACACAGATACGCAGTATTTT. The whole variable domain, filled in from reference TRBV19 and TRBJ2-3, reads DGGITQSPKYLFRKEGQNVTLSCEQNLNHDAMYWYRQDPGQGLRLIYYSQIVNDFQKGDIAEGYSVSREKKESFPLTVTSAQKNPTAFYLCASKRQDTDTQYFGPGTRLTVL.

This chain uses TRBV28 with TRBJ1-2; TRBD1 might be the D (5 bases). The germline V gene has CDR1 MDHEN and CDR2 SYDVKM. This CDR3 has 14 amino acids. Trimming left V 3 bases short and J 3 bases short, with 11 bases between. The CDR3 DNA reads as TGTGCCAGCAGTTTGGGAGGGGCGGACTATGGCTACACCTTC. Its protein is CASSLGGADYGYTF.

The rearrangement links TRBV6-4 to TRBJ2-1, with TRBD2 matching 7 bases. CDR3 length equals 13 residues. In germline, CDR1 is MRHNA, CDR2 SNTAGT. J was trimmed by 15 bases and V by 5 bases; bases with no gene match: 13. The CDR3 nucleotides are TGTGCCAGCAGTTCACGAAACGGGGGGAATAGGTTCTTC. This gives the protein CASSSRNGGNRFF.

A word on this clone: This same CDR3 is encoded by further DNA sequences in the sample. The chain combines TRBV4-1 with TRBJ1-3; tentatively, D is TRBD1 (5 bases). The CDR3 covers 15 residues. Germline V gene lookup returns CDR1 MGHRA and CDR2 YSYEKL. The V gene lost 0 bases and the J gene lost 3 bases, with 9 bases spanning the gap. The CDR3 loop is CASSQDRESGNTIYF. DNA for the CDR3: TGCGCCAGCAGCCAAGACAGGGAAAGTGGAAACACCATATATTTT.

This clone was recorded a few times. Other DNA variants within this sample encode the same CDR3. J is TRBJ2-5 and V is TRBV5-4; D is ambiguous. This CDR3 is built from 13 residues. From germline, CDR1 is SGHNT and CDR2 YYREEE (reference sequence). V was cut by 0 bases and J by 2 bases, with 5 bases left in between. The CDR3 DNA reads TGTGCCAGCAGCTTGGAGAGACAAGAGACCCAGTACTTC. This translates into CASSLERQETQYF.

This chain joins TRBV5-1 and TRBJ2-7; 10 nucleotides line up with TRBD1. V lost 5 bases to trimming and J lost 4 bases; unmatched junction nucleotides: 9. Germline-derived CDR1 and CDR2 are SGHRS and YFSETQ. The CDR3 runs 15 residues. This chain's CDR3 is CASREGTGVSYEQYF. The CDR3, as DNA: TGCGCCAGCAGGGAAGGGACAGGGGTTTCTTACGAGCAGTACTTC.

The chain joins TRBV2 to TRBJ1-1, with D unclear. The CDR3 consists of 16 residues. Trimming removed 4 bases from V and 9 bases from J, with 24 bases in between. The germline gives CDR1 SNHLY, CDR2 FYNNEI. CDR3 sequence (DNA): TGTGCCAGCAGTGGAATGACGCTTAAAGGGCAACCCCAAGCTTTCTTT. Translated, it gives CASSGMTLKGQPQAFF. The whole variable domain, remainder taken from reference TRBV2 and TRBJ1-1, is EPEVTQTPSHQVTQMGQEVILRCVPISNHLYFYWYRQILGQKVEFLVSFYNNEISEKSEIFDDQFSVERPDGSNFTLKIRSTKLEDSAMYFCASSGMTLKGQPQAFFGQGTRLTVV.

This rearrangement joins TRBV13 to TRBJ2-5; D unclear. The J call may be faulty, since TRBJ2-7 better matches the DNA end. The CDR3 runs to 14 residues. Germline lookup yields CDR1 PRHDT and CDR2 FYEKMQ (reference sequence). This chain's CDR3 is CASSLEPASGEQYF. The CDR3, as DNA: TGTGCCAGCAGCTTAGAACCCGCATCCGGCGAGCAGTACTTC.

The rearrangement links TRBV7-6 to TRBJ2-1; D gene ambiguous. This CDR3 region has 15 residues. The germline CDR1 and CDR2 sequences are SGHVS and FNYEAQ. V shed 0 bases and J shed 10 bases, with 16 bases lying between them. The CDR3 DNA follows: TGTGCCAGCAGCTTAGCGGGATTGTTAGTGGAAGAGCAGTTCTTC. Translation gives CASSLAGLLVEEQFF.